The 9 T cell receptor beta chains reported below all come from one sample, sequenced in a study of blood T cell repertoires in COVID-19. Produced via immunoSEQ multiplex PCR; TCRdb's table is partial and in-frame only. The sample has 55,000 to 70,000 clones; almost 80% are singletons. Material for sequencing was peripheral blood. These receptors were obtained from a man aged 60 to 75 with acute or convalescent COVID-19.

The genes are TRBV11-2 and TRBJ2-1, with D perhaps TRBD1 (6 bases). CDR1 and CDR2 (germline): SGHAT, FQNNGV. Trimming stripped 6 bases from V and 3 bases from J, with 6 bases between. The CDR3 has 12 residues. The CDR3 spells CASRTGYNEQFF. The CDR3 bases are TGTGCCAGCAGGACAGGCTACAATGAGCAGTTCTTC.

The chain couples TRBV13 to TRBJ2-7, with a tentative D call TRBD1 (5 bases). Trimming removed 5 bases at V and 2 bases at J, with 19 bases between. This CDR3 region has 16 residues. Germline values: CDR1 PRHDT, CDR2 FYEKMQ (reference sequence). The CDR3 sequence is CASSPGATINTYEQYF. DNA for the CDR3: TGTGCCAGCAGCCCTGGGGCCACGATTAACACCTACGAGCAGTACTTC.

The chain uses TRBV9 and TRBJ1-5; D uncertain. Germline V CDR1 and CDR2: SGDLS, YYNGEE. V lost 3 bases, J lost 4 bases, and 23 bases lay in between. The CDR3 is made up of 18 amino acids. The CDR3 spells CASSAPPYLSHPNQPQHF. In DNA form, the CDR3 reads TGTGCCAGCAGCGCCCCCCCCTATTTGTCCCACCCGAATCAGCCCCAGCATTTT.

The count of this clone is one. The chain is built from TRBV2 and TRBJ2-1; 12 bases align to TRBD2. V shed 8 bases and J 0 bases; nucleotides not matched to a gene: 5. Germline-derived CDR1 and CDR2 are SNHLY and FYNNEI. The CDR3 has 16 residues. The CDR3 protein is CASGLAGWSSYNEQFF. The CDR3 nucleotides are TGTGCCAGCGGACTAGCGGGGTGGAGCTCCTACAATGAGCAGTTCTTC.

The rearrangement uses TRBV18 and TRBJ1-1; maybe TRBD1 (6 bases). The CDR3 contains 13 residues. Between the trimmed V and J ends, which lost 6 bases and 1 base, there was a span of 9 bases. Germline CDR1 KGHSH, CDR2 LQKENI. CDR3 amino acids: CASSGTPNTEAFF. DNA of the CDR3: TGTGCCAGCTCCGGGACACCGAACACTGAAGCTTTCTTT.

V usage is TRBV25-1 and J usage is TRBJ2-3, with TRBD1 matching over 9 bases. The CDR3 is made up of 15 amino acids. V lost 10 bases and J lost 2; bases outside the gene matches: 10. The germline gives CDR1 MGHDK, CDR2 SYGVNS. The CDR3 DNA sequence: TGTGCCACCCAACCCGGGACAGGGCCCACAGATACGCAGTATTTT. This codes for CATQPGTGPTDTQYF.

The J gene is TRBJ1-4, the V gene TRBV5-1; TRBD1 is a possible D gene (6 bases). V was cut by 0 bases and J by 5 bases, with 14 bases left in between. CDR3 size: 16 residues. Per the germline V gene, CDR1 is SGHRS and CDR2 is YFSETQ. The CDR3 spells CASSLAAGATNEKLFF. The DNA of the CDR3 is TGCGCCAGCAGCTTGGCAGCGGGGGCCACGAATGAAAAACTGTTTTTT.

The gene calls are TRBV25-1 and TRBJ2-1; the D gene is possibly TRBD2 (5 bases). This CDR3 region has 16 residues. Germline V lookup: CDR1 MGHDK, CDR2 SYGVNS. V was shortened by 3 bases and J by 0 bases, with 12 bases between the two germline ends. CDR3 nucleotide sequence: TGTGCCAGCAGTGACACACGGGGAAACTCCTACAATGAGCAGTTCTTC. Protein product: CASSDTRGNSYNEQFF.

The chain has TRBV5-1 and TRBJ1-2; TRBD1 matches 7 bases. This CDR3 contains 14 residues. V shed 2 bases and J 4 bases; nucleotides not matched to a gene: 5. Germline V CDR1 and CDR2: SGHRS, YFSETQ. The CDR3 is CASSLQGTGYGYTF. The CDR3, as DNA: TGCGCCAGCAGCTTACAGGGGACGGGCTATGGCTACACCTTC.